This is a list of T cell receptor beta chains from one sample in a study of beta chain features in type 1 diabetes. Generated by immunoSEQ multiplex PCR, the TCRdb table keeps only in-frame clones and is missing some. Seen here are fewer than 500,000 clones, roughly 14% observed once, and the top ten hold approximately 0.038%. The sample was naive CD4+ T cells from blood. These receptors were collected from a man aged 25 to 40 in good health. CDR3s include the opening cysteine and the closing phenylalanine or tryptophan. The D gene is left open where the match is weak. Part of the rows lack a size; the others show once, few, many or a class for expanded clones.

clone_size | d_call | j_call | v_call | cdr3_nt | cdr3_aa
few | TRBD1 | TRBJ1-1 | TRBV7-2 | TGTGCCAGCAGCGACAGGGTTGGCACTGAAGCTTTCTTT | CASSDRVGTEAFF
. | . | TRBJ1-4 | TRBV2 | TGTGCCAGCAGTGTAACGGATCTTGCTAATGAAAAACTGTTTTTT | CASSVTDLANEKLFF
many | . | TRBJ2-1 | TRBV14 | TGTGCCAGCAGCCAACGTCTAGTTGGTGAGCAGTTCTTC | CASSQRLVGEQFF
. | . | TRBJ1-1 | TRBV11-2 | TGTGCCAGCAGCTTAGGAGTACAGAAAGCTTTCTTT | CASSLGVQKAFF
. | TRBD1 | TRBJ1-5 | TRBV9 | TGTGCCAGCAGCGTAGGAACAGGGGAAGGTCAGCCCCAGCATTTT | CASSVGTGEGQPQHF
few | . | TRBJ2-5 | TRBV5-1 | TGCGCCAGCACGGGGACCCAGTACTTC | CASTGTQYF
. | . | TRBJ2-6 | TRBV15 | TGTGCCACCAGCAGAGGATCCTACTCTGGGGCCAACGTCCTGACTTTC | CATSRGSYSGANVLTF
few | . | TRBJ2-3 | TRBV18 | TGTGCCAGCTCACCAGAGGGCTATACGCAGTATTTT | CASSPEGYTQYF
. | . | TRBJ2-7 | TRBV4-3 | TGCGCCAGCAGCCAAGATCTTCGTAGCGCGGGACCCTACGAGCAGTACTTC | CASSQDLRSAGPYEQYF
few | . | TRBJ1-5 | TRBV29-1 | TGCAGCGTTATAGGGGTCGGACCTGGCAATCAGCCCCAGCATTTT | CSVIGVGPGNQPQHF
. | TRBD1 | TRBJ2-3 | TRBV7-9 | TGTGCCAGCAGCCTGGGACAGGGGGCAGGTACGCAGTATTTT | CASSLGQGAGTQYF
few | . | TRBJ2-1 | TRBV30 | TGTGCCTGGAGTGGGTCGATAAGGGGCAATGAGCAGTTCTTC | CAWSGSIRGNEQFF
. | . | TRBJ2-3 | TRBV2 | TGTGCCAGCACCCACACAGATACGCAGTATTTT | CASTHTDTQYF
. | TRBD1 | TRBJ2-7 | TRBV7-9 | TGTGCCAGCAGCTTAGAAACAGGGGCGGCCTACGAGCAGTACTTC | CASSLETGAAYEQYF
. | . | TRBJ1-2 | TRBV27 | TGTGCCAGCAGTTTATCCGCCGGCAGGACATTAGGCTACACCTTC | CASSLSAGRTLGYTF
. | TRBD1 | TRBJ2-2 | TRBV6-5 | TGTGCCAGTTATCGGACAGGGATCGCCGGGGAGCTGTTTTTT | CASYRTGIAGELFF
few | . | TRBJ2-7 | TRBV7-2 | TGTGCCAGCAGCTTAGCAGCAGAACGGGGGCAGTACTTC | CASSLAAERGQYF
. | . | TRBJ2-2 | TRBV9 | TGTGCCAGCAGCCCGAGACAGGAGAACACCGGGGAGCTGTTTTTT | CASSPRQENTGELFF
few | . | TRBJ1-1 | TRBV30 | TGTGCCTGGAGTGTACTACGGGGGGCAAACACTGAAGCTTTCTTT | CAWSVLRGANTEAFF
. | . | TRBJ2-1 | TRBV20-1 | TGCAGTGCTAGAAGACTGGATGAGCAGTTCTTC | CSARRLDEQFF
. | . | TRBJ2-1 | TRBV11-2 | TGTGCCAGCTCCGGGACCTACAATGAGCAGTTCTTC | CASSGTYNEQFF
few | . | TRBJ2-1 | TRBV11-3 | TGTGCCAGCAGCTTAGAAGGGTTGGGTGAGCAGTTCTTC | CASSLEGLGEQFF
. | TRBD2 | TRBJ2-3 | TRBV6-1 | TGTGCCAGCAGTGTTCGACTAGCGGGATACACAGATACGCAGTATTTT | CASSVRLAGYTDTQYF
. | . | TRBJ2-5 | TRBV10-3 | TGTGCCATCAGTGAGTTGGAGACCCAGTACTTC | CAISELETQYF